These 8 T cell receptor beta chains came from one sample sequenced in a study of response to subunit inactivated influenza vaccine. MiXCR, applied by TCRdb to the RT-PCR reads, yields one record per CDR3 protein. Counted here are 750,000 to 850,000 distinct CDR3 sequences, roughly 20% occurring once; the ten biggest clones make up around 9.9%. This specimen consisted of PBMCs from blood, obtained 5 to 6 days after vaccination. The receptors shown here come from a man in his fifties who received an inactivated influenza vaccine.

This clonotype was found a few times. The CDR3 loop is CASRPETANNYGYTF. The CDR3 coding sequence is TGTGCCAGCAGGCCGGAGACAGCGAATAACTATGGCTACACCTTC. V is TRBV12-3 or TRBV12-4 and J is TRBJ1-2, with a tentative D call TRBD1 (5 bases). The CDR3 length is 15 residues. The V end lost 6 bases, the J end lost 1 base, and 15 bases lay between the germline ends.

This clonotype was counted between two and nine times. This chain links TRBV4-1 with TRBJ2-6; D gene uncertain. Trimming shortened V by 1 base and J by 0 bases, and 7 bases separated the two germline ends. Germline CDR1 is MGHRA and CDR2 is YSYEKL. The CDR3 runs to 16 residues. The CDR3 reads CASSQVRSSGANVLTF. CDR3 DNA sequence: TGCGCCAGCAGCCAAGTCAGGAGCTCTGGGGCCAACGTCCTGACTTTC.

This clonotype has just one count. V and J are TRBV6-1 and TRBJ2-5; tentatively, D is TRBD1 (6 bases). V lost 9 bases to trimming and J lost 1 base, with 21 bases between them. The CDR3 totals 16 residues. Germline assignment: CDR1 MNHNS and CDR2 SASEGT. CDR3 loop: CASQRTASSFQETQYF. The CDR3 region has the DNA TGTGCCAGTCAGAGGACAGCATCTAGCTTCCAAGAGACCCAGTACTTC.

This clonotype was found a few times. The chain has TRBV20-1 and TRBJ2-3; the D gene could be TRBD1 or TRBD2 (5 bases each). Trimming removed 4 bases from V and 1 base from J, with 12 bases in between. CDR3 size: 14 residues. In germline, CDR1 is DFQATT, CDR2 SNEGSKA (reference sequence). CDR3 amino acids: CSAKEAGRTDTQYF. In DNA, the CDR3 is TGCAGTGCTAAGGAGGCAGGGCGCACAGATACGCAGTATTTT.

In DNA, the CDR3 is TGCAGTGCTAGGGGAACGGGACAGGGGGCGGGGGAGCAGTACTTC. This sequence encodes CSARGTGQGAGEQYF. The chain links TRBV20-1 to TRBJ2-7; 12 nucleotides align to TRBD1. CDR1 is DFQATT, CDR2 SNEGSKA, per germline (reference sequence). The V gene end was trimmed by 3 bases and the J gene end by 7 bases; junction bases not matched to a gene: 10. The CDR3 sequence is 15 residues long.

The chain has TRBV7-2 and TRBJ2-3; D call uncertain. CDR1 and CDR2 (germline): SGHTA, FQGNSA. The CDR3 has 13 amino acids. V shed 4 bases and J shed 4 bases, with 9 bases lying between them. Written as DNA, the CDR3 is TGTGCCAGCAGCTCATGGTCAGCAGATACGCAGTATTTT. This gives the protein CASSSWSADTQYF.

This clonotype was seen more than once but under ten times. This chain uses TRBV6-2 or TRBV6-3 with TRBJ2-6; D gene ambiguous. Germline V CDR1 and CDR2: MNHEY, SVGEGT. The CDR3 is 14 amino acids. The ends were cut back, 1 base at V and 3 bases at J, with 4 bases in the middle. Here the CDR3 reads CASSYYGGANVLTF. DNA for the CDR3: TGTGCCAGCAGTTACTACGGTGGGGCCAACGTCCTGACTTTC.

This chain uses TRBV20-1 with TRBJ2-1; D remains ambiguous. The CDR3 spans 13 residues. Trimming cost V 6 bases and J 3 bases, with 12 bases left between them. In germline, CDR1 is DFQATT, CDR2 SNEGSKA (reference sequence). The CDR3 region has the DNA TGCAGTGCCCCGAGATCGGGCTACAATGAGCAGTTCTTC. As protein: CSAPRSGYNEQFF.